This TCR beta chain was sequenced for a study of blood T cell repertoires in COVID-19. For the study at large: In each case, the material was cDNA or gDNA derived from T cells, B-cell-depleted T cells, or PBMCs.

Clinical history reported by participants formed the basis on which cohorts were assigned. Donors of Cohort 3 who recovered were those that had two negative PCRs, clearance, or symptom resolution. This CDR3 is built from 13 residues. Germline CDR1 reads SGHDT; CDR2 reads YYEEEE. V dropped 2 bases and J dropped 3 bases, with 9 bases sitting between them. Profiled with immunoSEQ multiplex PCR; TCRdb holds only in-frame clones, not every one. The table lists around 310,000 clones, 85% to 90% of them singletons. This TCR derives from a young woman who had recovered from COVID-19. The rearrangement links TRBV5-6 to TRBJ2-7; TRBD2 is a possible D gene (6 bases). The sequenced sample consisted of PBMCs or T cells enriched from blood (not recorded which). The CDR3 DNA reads TGTGCCAGCAGCTTAGGAGGGATCTACGAGCAGTACTTC. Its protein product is CASSLGGIYEQYF.